The following is a T cell receptor (beta chain) sequence with its context. This entry comes from a study of control samples from healthy donors and cancer patients. The method was immunoSEQ multiplex PCR; TCRdb's version includes in-frame clones alone and lacks a portion of them. The table shows 120,000 or so clones, with 80% to 95% occurring only once. V lost 4 bases, J lost 8 bases, and 13 bases lay in between. Germline assignment: CDR1 LGHNA and CDR2 YSLEER. CDR3 size: 13 residues. Source material: blood. The source is a man between 18 and 35 years old in good health. V gene TRBV4-3 combines with J gene TRBJ2-3; tentatively, D is TRBD2 (7 bases). As DNA, the CDR3 is TGCGCCAGCAGCCCCCACAGGGAGGGTACGCAGTATTTT. Encoded protein: CASSPHREGTQYF.